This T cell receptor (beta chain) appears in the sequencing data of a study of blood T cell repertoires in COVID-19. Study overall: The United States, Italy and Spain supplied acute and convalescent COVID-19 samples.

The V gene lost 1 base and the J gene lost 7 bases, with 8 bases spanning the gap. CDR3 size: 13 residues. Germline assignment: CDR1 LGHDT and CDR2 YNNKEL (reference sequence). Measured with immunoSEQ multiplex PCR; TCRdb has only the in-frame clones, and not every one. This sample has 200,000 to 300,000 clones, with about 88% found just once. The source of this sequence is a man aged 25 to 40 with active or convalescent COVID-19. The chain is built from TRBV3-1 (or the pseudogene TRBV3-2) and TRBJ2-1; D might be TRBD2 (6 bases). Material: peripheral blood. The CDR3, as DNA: TGTGCCAGCAGCCAAGGACGGGGGAATGAGCAGTTCTTC. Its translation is CASSQGRGNEQFF.